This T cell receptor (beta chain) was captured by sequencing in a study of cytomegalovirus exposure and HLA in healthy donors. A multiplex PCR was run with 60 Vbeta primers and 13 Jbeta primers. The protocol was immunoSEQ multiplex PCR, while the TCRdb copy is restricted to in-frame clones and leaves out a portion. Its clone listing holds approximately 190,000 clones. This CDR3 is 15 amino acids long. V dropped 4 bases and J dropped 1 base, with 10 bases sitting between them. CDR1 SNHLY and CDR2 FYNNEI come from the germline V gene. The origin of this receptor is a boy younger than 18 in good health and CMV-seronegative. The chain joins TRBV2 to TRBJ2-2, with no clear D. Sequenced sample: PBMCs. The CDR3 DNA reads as TGTGCCAGCAGTGGGAGTACCCAGAACACCGGGGAGCTGTTTTTT. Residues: CASSGSTQNTGELFF.